The sequence of this T cell receptor beta chain was determined in a study of memory CD4+ T cells and cytomegalovirus serostatus. Turning to the study itself: Healthy Belgian adult donors included about nine CMV-positive and 24 CMV-negative people.

TCRdb keeps only in-frame clones here, not all; method: immunoSEQ multiplex PCR. The sample records about 56,000 clones, 82% being singletons. CDR1 and CDR2 (germline): LNHDA, SQIVND (reference sequence). The CDR3 contains 14 residues. Trimming shortened V by 3 bases and J by 5 bases, and 13 bases separated the two germline ends. Single viable CD3+CD4+CD8-CD45RO+ cells were sorted as the memory CD4+ T cells. Donors' CMV status reflects serum IgG against pp150, pp28, p38, p52. Positive selection with CD4 microbeads enriched total CD4+ T cells. The chain links TRBV19 to TRBJ2-5, with D possibly being TRBD2 (6 bases). The specimen was memory CD4+ T cells from blood. This clonotype was obtained from an adult in good health and CMV-seronegative. The CDR3 DNA reads TGTGCCAGTAGTATTGGAGGGGCTTGGGAGACCCAGTACTTC. It translates to CASSIGGAWETQYF.